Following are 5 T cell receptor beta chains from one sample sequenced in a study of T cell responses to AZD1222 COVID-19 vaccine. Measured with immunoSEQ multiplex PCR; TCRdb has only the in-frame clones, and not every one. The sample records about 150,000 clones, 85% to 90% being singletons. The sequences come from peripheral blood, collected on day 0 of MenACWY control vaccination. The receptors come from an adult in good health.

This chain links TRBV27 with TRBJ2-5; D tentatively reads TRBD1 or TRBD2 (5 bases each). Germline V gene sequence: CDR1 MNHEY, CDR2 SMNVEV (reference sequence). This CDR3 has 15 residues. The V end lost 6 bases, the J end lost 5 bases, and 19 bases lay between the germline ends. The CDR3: CASSLSRREGETQYF. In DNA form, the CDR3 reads TGTGCCAGCAGCCTGTCGCGTCGCGAGGGGGAGACCCAGTACTTC.

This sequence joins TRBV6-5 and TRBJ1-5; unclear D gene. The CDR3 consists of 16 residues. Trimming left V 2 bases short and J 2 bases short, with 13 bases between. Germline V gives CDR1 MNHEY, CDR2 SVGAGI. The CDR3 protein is CASSYRYDFGNQPQHF. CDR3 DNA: TGTGCCAGCAGTTACCGCTATGATTTCGGCAATCAGCCCCAGCATTTT.

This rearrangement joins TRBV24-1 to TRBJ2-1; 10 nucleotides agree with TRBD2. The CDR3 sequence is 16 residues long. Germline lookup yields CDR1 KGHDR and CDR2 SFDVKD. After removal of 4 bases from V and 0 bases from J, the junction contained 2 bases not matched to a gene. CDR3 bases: TGTGCCACCAGTGACCCTAGCGGGAGCTCCTACAATGAGCAGTTCTTC. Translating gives CATSDPSGSSYNEQFF.

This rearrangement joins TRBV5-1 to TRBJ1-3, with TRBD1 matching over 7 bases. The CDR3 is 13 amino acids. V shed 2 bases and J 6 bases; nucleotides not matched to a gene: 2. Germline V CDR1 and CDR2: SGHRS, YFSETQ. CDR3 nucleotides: TGCGCCAGCAGCTTAGGGGGCGAAAACACCATATATTTT. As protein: CASSLGGENTIYF. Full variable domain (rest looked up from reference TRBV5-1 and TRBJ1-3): KAGVTQTPRYLIKTRGQQVTLSCSPISGHRSVSWYQQTPGQGLQFLFEYFSETQRNKGNFPGRFSGRQFSNSRSEMNVSTLELGDSALYLCASSLGGENTIYFGEGSWLTVV.

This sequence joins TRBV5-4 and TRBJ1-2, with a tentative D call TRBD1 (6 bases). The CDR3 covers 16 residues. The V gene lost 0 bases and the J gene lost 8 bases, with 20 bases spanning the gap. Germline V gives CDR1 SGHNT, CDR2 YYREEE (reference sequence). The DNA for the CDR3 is TGTGCCAGCAGCTTGGCCAACCGGCTGGGGGCGAGGGGCTACACCTTC. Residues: CASSLANRLGARGYTF.